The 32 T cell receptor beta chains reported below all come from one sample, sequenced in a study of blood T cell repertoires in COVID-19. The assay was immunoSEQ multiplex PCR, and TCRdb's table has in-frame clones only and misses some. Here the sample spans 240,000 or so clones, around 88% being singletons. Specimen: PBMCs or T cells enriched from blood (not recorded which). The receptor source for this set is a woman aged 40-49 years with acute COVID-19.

The CDR3 nucleotides are TGTGCCAGCAGTGTGATAGGGGCCGACTTTGAGCCCCAGCATTTT. Protein: CASSVIGADFEPQHF. The chain is built from TRBV2 and TRBJ1-5; TRBD1 is a possible D gene (5 bases). Germline V CDR1 and CDR2: SNHLY, FYNNEI. The V end was cut by 4 bases, the J end by 8 bases, with 18 bases between. The CDR3 runs to 15 residues.

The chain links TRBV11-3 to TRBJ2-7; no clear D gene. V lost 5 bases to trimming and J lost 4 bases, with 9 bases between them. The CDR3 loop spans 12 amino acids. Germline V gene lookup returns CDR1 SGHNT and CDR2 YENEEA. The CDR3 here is CASSNPVYEQYF. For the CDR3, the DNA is TGTGCCAGCAGCAACCCGGTTTACGAGCAGTACTTC.

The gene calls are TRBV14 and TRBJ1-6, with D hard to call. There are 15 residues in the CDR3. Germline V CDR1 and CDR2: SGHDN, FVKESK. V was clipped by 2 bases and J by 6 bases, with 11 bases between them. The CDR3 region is CASSQISGSNSPLHF. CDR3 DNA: TGTGCCAGCAGCCAAATATCTGGGAGTAATTCACCCCTCCACTTT. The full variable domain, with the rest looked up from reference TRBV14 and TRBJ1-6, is EAGVTQFPSHSVIEKGQTVTLRCDPISGHDNLYWYRRVMGKEIKFLLHFVKESKQDESGMPNNRFLAERTGGTYSTLKVQPAELEDSGVYFCASSQISGSNSPLHFGNGTRLTVT.

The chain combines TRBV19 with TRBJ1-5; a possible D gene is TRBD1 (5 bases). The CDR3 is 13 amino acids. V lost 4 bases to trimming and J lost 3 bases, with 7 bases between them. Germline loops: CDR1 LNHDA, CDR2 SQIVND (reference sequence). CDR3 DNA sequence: TGTGCCAGTAGTACAGGGAACAATCAGCCCCAGCATTTT. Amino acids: CASSTGNNQPQHF.

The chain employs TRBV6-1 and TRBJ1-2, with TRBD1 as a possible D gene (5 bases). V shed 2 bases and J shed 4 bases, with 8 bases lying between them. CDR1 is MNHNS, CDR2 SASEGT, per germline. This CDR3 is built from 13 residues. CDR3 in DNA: TGTGCCAGCAGTGAATACGACAGCTATGGCTACACCTTC. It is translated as CASSEYDSYGYTF.

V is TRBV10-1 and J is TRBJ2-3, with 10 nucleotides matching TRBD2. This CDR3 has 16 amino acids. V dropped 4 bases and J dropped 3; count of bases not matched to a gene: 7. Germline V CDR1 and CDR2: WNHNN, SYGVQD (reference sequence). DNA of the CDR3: TGCGCCAGCAGTGCGCCAGCGGGAGGGCAGACAGATACGCAGTATTTT. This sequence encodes CASSAPAGGQTDTQYF.

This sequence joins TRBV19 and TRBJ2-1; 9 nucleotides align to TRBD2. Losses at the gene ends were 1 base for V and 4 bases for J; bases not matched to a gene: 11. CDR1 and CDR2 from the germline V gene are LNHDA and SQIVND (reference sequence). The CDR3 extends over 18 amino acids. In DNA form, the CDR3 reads TGTGCCAGTAGTATAGCCCGGGGTAGCGGGAGTTGGTACAATGAGCAGTTCTTC. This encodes CASSIARGSGSWYNEQFF.

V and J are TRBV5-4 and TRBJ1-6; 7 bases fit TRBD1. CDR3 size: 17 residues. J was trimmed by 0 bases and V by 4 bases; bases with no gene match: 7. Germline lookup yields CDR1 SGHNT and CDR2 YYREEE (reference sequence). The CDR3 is CASSPDRESSYNSPLHF. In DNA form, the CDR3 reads TGTGCCAGCAGCCCCGACAGGGAAAGCTCCTATAATTCACCCCTCCACTTT.

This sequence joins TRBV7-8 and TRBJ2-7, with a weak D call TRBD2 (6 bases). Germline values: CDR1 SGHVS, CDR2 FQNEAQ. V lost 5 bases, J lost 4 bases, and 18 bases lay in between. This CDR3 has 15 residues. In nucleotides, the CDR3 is TGTGCCAGCAGCCAGACTAGTAATTTAATATACGAGCAGTACTTC. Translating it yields CASSQTSNLIYEQYF.

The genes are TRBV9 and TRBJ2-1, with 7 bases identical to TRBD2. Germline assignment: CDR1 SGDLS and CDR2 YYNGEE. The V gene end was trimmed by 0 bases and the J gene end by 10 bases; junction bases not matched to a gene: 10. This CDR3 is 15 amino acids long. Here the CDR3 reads CASSVEEGGPLEQFF. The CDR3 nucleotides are TGTGCCAGCAGCGTAGAGGAGGGAGGGCCCCTAGAGCAGTTCTTC.

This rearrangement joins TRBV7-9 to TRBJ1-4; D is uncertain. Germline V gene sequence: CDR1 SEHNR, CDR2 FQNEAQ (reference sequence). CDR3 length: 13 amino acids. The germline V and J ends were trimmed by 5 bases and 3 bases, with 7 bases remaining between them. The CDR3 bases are TGTGCCAGCAGCGTAATCTCTAATGAAAAACTGTTTTTT. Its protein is CASSVISNEKLFF.

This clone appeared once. CDR3 region: CASSYPPDMGTDTQYF. The CDR3 DNA reads as TGTGCCAGCAGTTACCCCCCAGATATGGGCACAGATACGCAGTATTTT. V is TRBV6-2 or TRBV6-3 and J is TRBJ2-3; no reliable D call. The germline CDR1 and CDR2 sequences are MNHEY and SVGEGT. V dropped 2 bases and J dropped 1 base, with 13 bases sitting between them. This CDR3 has 16 residues.

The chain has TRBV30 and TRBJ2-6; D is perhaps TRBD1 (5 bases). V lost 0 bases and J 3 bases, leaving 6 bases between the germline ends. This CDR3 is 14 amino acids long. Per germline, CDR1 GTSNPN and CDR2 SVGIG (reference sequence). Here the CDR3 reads CAWSVGLGANVLTF. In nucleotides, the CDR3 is TGTGCCTGGAGTGTGGGGCTTGGGGCCAACGTCCTGACTTTC.

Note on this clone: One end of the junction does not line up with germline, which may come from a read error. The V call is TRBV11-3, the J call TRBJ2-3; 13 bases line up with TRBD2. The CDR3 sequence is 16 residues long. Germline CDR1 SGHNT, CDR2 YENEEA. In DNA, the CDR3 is TGTGCCAGCAGTTTAGGACTAGCGGGAGTCACAGATACGCAGTATTTT. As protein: CASSLGLAGVTDTQYF.

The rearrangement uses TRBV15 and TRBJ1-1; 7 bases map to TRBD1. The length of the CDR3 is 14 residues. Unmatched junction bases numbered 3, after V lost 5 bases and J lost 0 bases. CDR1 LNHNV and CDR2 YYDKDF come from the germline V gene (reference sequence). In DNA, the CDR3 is TGTGCCACCAGCTGGGACAGCGTGAACACTGAAGCTTTCTTT. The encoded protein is CATSWDSVNTEAFF.

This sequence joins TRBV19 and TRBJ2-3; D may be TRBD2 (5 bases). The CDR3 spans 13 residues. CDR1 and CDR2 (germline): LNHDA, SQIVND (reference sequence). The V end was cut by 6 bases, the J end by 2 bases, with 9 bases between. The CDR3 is CASRRASTDTQYF. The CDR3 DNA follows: TGTGCCAGTAGGCGGGCGTCCACAGATACGCAGTATTTT.

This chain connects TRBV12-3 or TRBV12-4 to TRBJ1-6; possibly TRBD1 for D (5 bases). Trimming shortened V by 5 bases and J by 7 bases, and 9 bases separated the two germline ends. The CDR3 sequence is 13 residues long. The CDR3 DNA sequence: TGTGCCAGCAGTCAACAGGAGAATTCACCCCTCCACTTT. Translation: CASSQQENSPLHF.

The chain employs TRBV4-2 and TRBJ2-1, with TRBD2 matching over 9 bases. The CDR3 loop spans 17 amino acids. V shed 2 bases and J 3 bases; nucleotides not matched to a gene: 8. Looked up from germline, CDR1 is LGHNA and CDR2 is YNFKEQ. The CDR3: CASSQLSLAGNYNEQFF. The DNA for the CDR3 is TGTGCCAGCAGCCAACTGTCCCTAGCGGGAAACTACAATGAGCAGTTCTTC.

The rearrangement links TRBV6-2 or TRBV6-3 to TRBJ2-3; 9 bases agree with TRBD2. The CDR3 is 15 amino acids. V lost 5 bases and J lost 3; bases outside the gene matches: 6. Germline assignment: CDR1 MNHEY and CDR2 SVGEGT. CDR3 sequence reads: CASSRIAGVTDTQYF. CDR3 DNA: TGTGCCAGCAGTAGAATAGCGGGAGTGACAGATACGCAGTATTTT.

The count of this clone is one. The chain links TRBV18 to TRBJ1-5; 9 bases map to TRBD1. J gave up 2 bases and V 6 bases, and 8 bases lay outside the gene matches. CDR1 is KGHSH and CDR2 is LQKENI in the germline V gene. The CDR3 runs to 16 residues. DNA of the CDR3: TGTGCCAGCTCTCACCAGGACAGGGGTGGCAATCAGCCCCAGCATTTT. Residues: CASSHQDRGGNQPQHF.

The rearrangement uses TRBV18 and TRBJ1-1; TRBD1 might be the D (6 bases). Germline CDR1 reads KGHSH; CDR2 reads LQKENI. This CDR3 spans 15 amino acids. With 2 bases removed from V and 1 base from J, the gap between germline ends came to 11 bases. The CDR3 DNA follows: TGTGCCAGCTCACCAAAACGGGGGGCGAACACTGAAGCTTTCTTT. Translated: CASSPKRGANTEAFF. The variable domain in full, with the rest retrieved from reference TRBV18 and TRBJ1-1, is NAGVMQNPRHLVRRRGQEARLRCSPMKGHSHVYWYRQLPEEGLKFMVYLQKENIIDESGMPKERFSAEFPKEGPSILRIQQVVRGDSAAYFCASSPKRGANTEAFFGQGTRLTVV.

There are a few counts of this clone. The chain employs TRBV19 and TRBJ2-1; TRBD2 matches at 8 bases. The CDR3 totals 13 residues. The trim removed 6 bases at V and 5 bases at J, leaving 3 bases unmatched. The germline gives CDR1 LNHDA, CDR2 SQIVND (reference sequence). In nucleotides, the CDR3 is TGTGCCAGTAGAAGCGGGGGAGACAATGAGCAGTTCTTC. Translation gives CASRSGGDNEQFF.

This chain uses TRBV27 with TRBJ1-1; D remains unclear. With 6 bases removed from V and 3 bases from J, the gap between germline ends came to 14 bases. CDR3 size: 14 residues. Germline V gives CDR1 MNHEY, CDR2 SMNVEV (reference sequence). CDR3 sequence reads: CASSPRGLYTEAFF. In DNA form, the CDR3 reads TGTGCCAGCAGCCCCCGAGGGTTGTACACTGAAGCTTTCTTT.

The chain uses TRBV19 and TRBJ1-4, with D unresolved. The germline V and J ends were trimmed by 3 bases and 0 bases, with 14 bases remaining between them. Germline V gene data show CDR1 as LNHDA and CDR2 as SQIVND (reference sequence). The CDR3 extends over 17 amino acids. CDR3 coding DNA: TGTGCCAGTAGTATGGGCATCCGAAAAGCAACTAATGAAAAACTGTTTTTT. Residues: CASSMGIRKATNEKLFF.

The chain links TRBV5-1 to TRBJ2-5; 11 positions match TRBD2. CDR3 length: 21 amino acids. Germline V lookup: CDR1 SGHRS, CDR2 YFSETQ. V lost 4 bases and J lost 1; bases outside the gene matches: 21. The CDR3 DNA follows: TGCGCCAGCAGCCGGGCCCGGACTAGCGGGTCTCCCGCCTCCCCCCAAGAGACCCAGTACTTC. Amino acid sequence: CASSRARTSGSPASPQETQYF.

The CDR3 spells CASSQGTGFTGELFF. CDR3 nucleotide sequence: TGTGCCAGCAGCCAAGGGACAGGGTTCACCGGGGAGCTGTTTTTT. This chain connects TRBV7-9 to TRBJ2-2, with TRBD1 matching 9 bases. Trimming cost V 5 bases and J 4 bases; bases outside gene matches: 5. Germline CDR1 SEHNR, CDR2 FQNEAQ (reference sequence). The CDR3 extends over 15 amino acids.

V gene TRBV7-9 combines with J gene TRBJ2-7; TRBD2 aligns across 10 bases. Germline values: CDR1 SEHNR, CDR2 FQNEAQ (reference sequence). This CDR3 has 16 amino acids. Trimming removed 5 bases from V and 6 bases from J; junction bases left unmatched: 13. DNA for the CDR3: TGTGCCAGCAGCGTCACCGGGACTAGCGTCTTGGGCGAGCAGTACTTC. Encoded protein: CASSVTGTSVLGEQYF.

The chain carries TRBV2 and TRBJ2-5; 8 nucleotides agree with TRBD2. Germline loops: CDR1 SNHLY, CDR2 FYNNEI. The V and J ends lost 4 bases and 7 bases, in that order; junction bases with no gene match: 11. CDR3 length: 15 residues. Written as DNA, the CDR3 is TGTGCCAGCAGTGCCTCCGGGAGGGAGAAGGCGACCCAGTACTTC. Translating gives CASSASGREKATQYF.

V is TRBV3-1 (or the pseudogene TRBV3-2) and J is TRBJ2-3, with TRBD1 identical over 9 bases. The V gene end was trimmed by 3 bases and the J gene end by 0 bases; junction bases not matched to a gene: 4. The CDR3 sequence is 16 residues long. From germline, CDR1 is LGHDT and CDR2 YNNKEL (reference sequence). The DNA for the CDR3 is TGTGCCAGCAGCCATACAGGGGGCCGAAGCACAGATACGCAGTATTTT. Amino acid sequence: CASSHTGGRSTDTQYF.

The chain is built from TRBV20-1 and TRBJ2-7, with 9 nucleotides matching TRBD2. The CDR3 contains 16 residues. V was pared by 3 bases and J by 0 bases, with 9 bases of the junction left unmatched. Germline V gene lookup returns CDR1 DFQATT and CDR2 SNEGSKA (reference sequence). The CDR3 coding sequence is TGCAGTGCTAGTCCCCCGACTAGCGGCAGCTCCTACGAGCAGTACTTC. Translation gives CSASPPTSGSSYEQYF.

CDR3 loop: CASSYRRLQSYEQYF. The DNA of the CDR3 is TGTGCCAGCAGTTACCGGCGACTACAAAGCTACGAGCAGTACTTC. This chain connects TRBV6-2 or TRBV6-3 to TRBJ2-7, with D possibly TRBD2 on 5 matching bases. V lost 2 bases and J 3 bases, leaving 14 bases between the germline ends. Germline V gene sequence: CDR1 MNHEY, CDR2 SVGEGT. This CDR3 contains 15 residues.

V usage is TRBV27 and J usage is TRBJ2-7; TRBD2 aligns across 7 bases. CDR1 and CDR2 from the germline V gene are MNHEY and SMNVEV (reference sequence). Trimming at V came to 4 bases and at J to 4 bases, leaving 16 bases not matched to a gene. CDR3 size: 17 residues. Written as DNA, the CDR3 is TGTGCCAGCAGTTCCCCCCGTCGGTCCGGGGGGAGATACGAGCAGTACTTC. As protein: CASSSPRRSGGRYEQYF.